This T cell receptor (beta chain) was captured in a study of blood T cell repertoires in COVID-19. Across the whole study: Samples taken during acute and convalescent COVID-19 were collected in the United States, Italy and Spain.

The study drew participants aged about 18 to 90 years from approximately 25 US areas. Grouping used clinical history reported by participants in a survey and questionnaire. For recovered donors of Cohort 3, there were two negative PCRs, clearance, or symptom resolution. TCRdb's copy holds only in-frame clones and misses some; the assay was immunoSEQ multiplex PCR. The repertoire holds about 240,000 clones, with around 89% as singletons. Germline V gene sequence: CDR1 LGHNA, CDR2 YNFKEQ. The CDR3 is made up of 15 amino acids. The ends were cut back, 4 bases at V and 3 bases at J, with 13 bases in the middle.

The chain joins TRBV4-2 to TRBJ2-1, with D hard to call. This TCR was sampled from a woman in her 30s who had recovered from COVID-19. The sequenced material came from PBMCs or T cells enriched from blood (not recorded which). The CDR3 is CASSRRSGIYNEQFF. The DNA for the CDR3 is TGTGCCAGCAGCCGCCGCTCAGGTATCTACAATGAGCAGTTCTTC.